This T cell receptor (beta chain) derives from a study of blood T cell repertoires in COVID-19. Background on the study: Spain, Italy and the United States supplied samples that represented acute and convalescent COVID-19.

This clone was seen only once. In the authors' methods: Quantification of nucleated cells was approximated via reference gene primer amplification. TCRdb keeps only in-frame clones here, not all; method: immunoSEQ multiplex PCR. V, J and clone size are those of that table, while D and trimming were read from the DNA. The sample carries approximately 76,000 clones, more than 70% recorded once. CDR3 length: 14 residues. Germline V CDR1 and CDR2: SGHDT, YYEEEE. Trimming left V 4 bases short and J 5 bases short, with 15 bases between. The sample taken for sequencing was peripheral blood. This chain connects TRBV5-6 to TRBJ1-1; D gene unclear. The receptor comes from a woman older than 75 with active or convalescent COVID-19. CDR3 region: CASSPTFGRTEAFF. Written as DNA, the CDR3 is TGTGCCAGCAGCCCCACATTCGGGAGGACTGAAGCTTTCTTT.